This TCR beta chain was identified during a study of T cells in Graves' hyperthyroidism and ophthalmopathy (dated by TCRdb to the late 2010s). Concerning the study at large: TCR V-J signatures able to tell the groups apart were searched for in a discovery cohort of some 100 patients, of whom under 45 had Graves' ophthalmopathy and roughly 57 had stable Graves' hyperthyroidism. An independent validation cohort of fewer than 20 hyperthyroidism patients and approximately 15 patients who later progressed to ophthalmopathy tested prospective prediction of ophthalmopathy. The approximately 90 discovery patients were divided at random into training and test sets in a 7:3 ratio. The study also compared thyroid tissue and blood T-cell repertoires from roughly 6 Graves' hyperthyroidism patients. After blood sampling, hyperthyroidism patients were treated with methimazole at a starting dose of 30 mg daily, and ophthalmopathy patients were treated with high-dose intravenous methylprednisolone. The paper describes TCR Vbeta CDR3 sequencing of around 140 peripheral blood samples, made up of fewer than 50 ophthalmopathy patients, more than 70 hyperthyroidism patients and 17 progressor patients.

Results and caveats for the whole study, not just this receptor: Sample size was not statistically predetermined, and blinding of investigators to group allocation was not performed. In validation, the model predicted progression to ophthalmopathy a median of about 6 months before onset, with about 67% sensitivity and roughly 79% specificity. Blood samples also contained most of the expanded thyroid clonotypes (frequency above 0.001), which suggests that blood repertoires may reflect thyroid immune responses. A model built on a 13 V-J signature distinguished ophthalmopathy from stable hyperthyroidism, reaching 85% to 90% sensitivity and approximately 83% specificity in cross-validation and 80%/75% in testing.

The TCR beta CDR3 regions were amplified from RNA transcripts. The first round of RT-PCR for the TCR CDR3 was performed with the HTBI primer set and the Qiagen OneStep RT-PCR kit. The libraries were constructed in a second round of multiplex PCR and then size-selected and purified. Sequencing of the libraries was done on an Illumina HiSeq2000 using paired-end 100 bp reads. In the source study's methods: Raw data were processed with SOAPnuke, discarding reads with adapters, uncalled bases, mean Phred below 15, or no exact constant-primer or identifier match. High-quality paired reads were merged with COPE v1.2.5, and unique nucleotide sequences were defined as clonotypes. Clonotypes were aligned to IMGT TRBV, TRBD and TRBJ reference segments using MiTCR v1.1. Analysis was restricted to V-J combinations with a frequency above 0.0001, which covered 98% to 99.2% of repertoires. A TCS score was defined as the ratio of F50 (clonal expansion) to E x V (chaos), with BLOSUM62-based TCRdist applied between CDR3 peptides within each V-J. Welch's t-statistics and random forest reduced just over 500 V-J features to 13, which were used in a naive Bayes classifier (R e1071). The similarity between thyroid and blood repertoires was quantified using the Morisita-Horn index. The public reads were reprocessed in TCRdb via fastp at Q25 and MiXCR, keeping in-frame beta chains. Under each unique CDR3 protein, matching rows form one entry showing the most common genes and DNA. The V and J calls reflect TCRdb's pipeline rather than the authors' work. Here the sample has 500,000 to 600,000 distinct CDR3 sequences; under 60% occur a single time. 15% to 20% of the sample rests with the top ten.

Any patient with an uncontrolled infection, another autoimmune disease, pregnancy or lactation was excluded. Diagnoses relied on clinical symptoms, serum thyroxine and TRAb, thyroid ultrasound and orbital computed tomography. Trizol reagent was used to extract total RNA, and RNA quality was then checked on an Agilent 2100 Bioanalyzer. As for this clonotype: This clone's antigen is unknown. The record has no base qualities; no much larger clone is one base away.

The source is an adult woman with Graves' disease, either hyperthyroidism or ophthalmopathy (not recorded which). The sample consisted of peripheral blood or thyroid tissue (not recorded which).

The DNA reads TGTGCCAGCAGCTCTCTGGGGGGGGCCAATGAGCAGTTCTTC. Its translation reads: CASSSLGGANEQFF. Here the chain combines TRBV7-2 and TRBJ2-1; the D segment could be TRBD2, given 7 matching bases. V is reduced by 4 bases and J by 6 bases, leaving a spacing of 13 bases between them. CDR1 is given as SGHTA and CDR2 as FQGNSA, both from the germline V gene. Reading from cysteine to phenylalanine, the CDR3 counts 14 amino acids. Of all the DNA, just the CDR3 is kept, 42 bases in frame from base 1. Here the CDR3 is joined to the reference TRBV7-2 and TRBJ2-1 genes, and the full variable domain is: GAGVSQSPSNKVTEKGKDVELRCDPISGHTALYWYRQSLGQGLEFLIYFQGNSAPDKSGLPSDRFSAERTGGSVSTLTIQRTQQEDSAVYLCASSSLGGANEQFFGPGTRLTVL.